These T cell receptor beta chains were read from a single sample in a study of blood T cells in healthy people across ages. TCRdb itself ran the 5' RACE reads through MiXCR, one entry per CDR3 protein. Altogether fewer than 2 million distinct CDR3 sequences are present, around 40% being singletons, with the ten largest covering about 21%. The sample taken for sequencing was blood. The source of these receptors is a human donor in good health. Each CDR3 is given with its conserved first and last residue. A D gene is named only where the DNA matches it firmly. Clone size is given for some rows only: seen once, a few or many times, or a class if the clone is expanded.

.	TRBJ2-5	TRBV29-1	few	TGCAGCGTAGGGGAAGGGTTGGAGACCCAGTACTTC	CSVGEGLETQYF
.	TRBJ2-5	TRBV4-3	once	TGCGCCAGCAGCCAACTCCTCCGGACCGAAGAGACCCAGTACTTC	CASSQLLRTEETQYF
.	TRBJ2-5	TRBV3-1	.	TGTACCAGCAGCCAAGGGACCGAGACCCAGTACTTC	CTSSQGTETQYF
.	TRBJ2-7	TRBV6-2/TRBV6-3	.	TGTGCCAGCAGGTACTCCGGGACCACCGCCTACGAGCAGTACTTC	CASRYSGTTAYEQYF
.	TRBJ1-2	TRBV2	few	TGTGCCAGCAGTGAGGGCTTGGGGGGGCATACCCATGGCTACACCTTC	CASSEGLGGHTHGYTF
.	TRBJ1-2	TRBV5-1	few	TGCGCCAGCAGCTCTGGCCCTACAGGCGGGGTATCCTATGGCTACACCTTC	CASSSGPTGGVSYGYTF
TRBD1	TRBJ2-7	TRBV7-2	.	TGTGCCAGCAGCTTAGTCGCGACAGGGCCGCCGCCCTACGAGCAGTACTTC	CASSLVATGPPPYEQYF
.	TRBJ2-3	TRBV13	few	TGTGCCAGCAGCTTACCACCAGGTTGGGGGGGCCTGTCAGATACGCAGTATTTT	CASSLPPGWGGLSDTQYF
.	TRBJ2-3	TRBV15	few	TGTGCCACCAGCAGAGTGGGGGGCACAGATACGCAGTATTTT	CATSRVGGTDTQYF
.	TRBJ1-2	TRBV4-2	.	TGTGCCAGCAGCCAAGGCCGGACGGTGTTGGTAGGCTACACCTTC	CASSQGRTVLVGYTF
.	TRBJ2-5	TRBV5-1	.	TGCGCCAGCAGCTTGCAAGTCGGGGACCAAGAGACCCAGTACTTC	CASSLQVGDQETQYF
TRBD1	TRBJ2-7	TRBV3-1	few	TGTGCCAGCAGCCGACAGGGGGCCCACGAGCAGTACTTC	CASSRQGAHEQYF
.	TRBJ2-5	TRBV7-2	.	TGTGCCAGCAGCACCAGGCTGTTCCCCCAAGAGACCCAGTACTTC	CASSTRLFPQETQYF
.	TRBJ1-2	TRBV28	.	TGTGCCAGCGGTGGGGAAGGGAGGGTCTATGGCTACACCTTC	CASGGEGRVYGYTF
.	TRBJ2-1	TRBV28	.	TGTGCCAGCATGGAGCCGGACTATAGAAATGAGCAGTTCTTC	CASMEPDYRNEQFF
.	TRBJ2-5	TRBV7-8	few	TGTGCCAGCAGCTCGACTCTTAAAGAGACCCAGTACTTC	CASSSTLKETQYF
TRBD1	TRBJ2-5	TRBV6-5	.	TGTGCCAGCAGTTACTCGATGCCCGGGGCCGTCCGGGACAGGGGTCAAGAGACCCAGTACTTC	CASSYSMPGAVRDRGQETQYF
TRBD1	TRBJ1-2	TRBV20-1	few	TGCAGTGCTATTCGGGACAGGGGGGGTGGCTACACCTTC	CSAIRDRGGGYTF
TRBD1	TRBJ2-7	TRBV5-1	.	TGCGCCAGCAGCTTTTCGACAGGGCCTTCCTACGAGCAGTACTTC	CASSFSTGPSYEQYF
.	TRBJ2-2	TRBV29-1	.	TGCAGCGCCTCCCCGGGAATTGGGGGAAACACCGGGGAGCTGTTTTTT	CSASPGIGGNTGELFF
.	TRBJ1-1	TRBV29-1	once	TGCAGCGCCCCCCTGGGGTTAGAAGGTACTGAAGCTTTCTTT	CSAPLGLEGTEAFF
.	TRBJ2-5	TRBV5-1	.	TGCGCCAGCAGCCCAAGACCCCCACAAGAGACCCAGTACTTC	CASSPRPPQETQYF
TRBD2	TRBJ2-5	TRBV12-3/TRBV12-4	few	TGTGCCAGCAGTTTAGCGCTGGGGCCGGGGGGGCGCGAGACCCAGTACTTC	CASSLALGPGGRETQYF
.	TRBJ1-2	TRBV7-2	.	TGTGCCAGCAGCTTAGGGCGTACTGTCTATGGCTACACCTTC	CASSLGRTVYGYTF
.	TRBJ2-7	TRBV5-1	.	TGCGCCAGCAGCGGCGGGCAACTGGGGTCCTACGAGCAGTACTTC	CASSGGQLGSYEQYF
.	TRBJ1-5	TRBV6-2/TRBV6-3	few	TGTGCCAGCAGTTACGATTCACTCAATCAGCCCCAGCATTTT	CASSYDSLNQPQHF
.	TRBJ1-2	TRBV15	.	TGTGCCACCAGCAGAGATATCCAGGGACGGGGCTACACCTTC	CATSRDIQGRGYTF
TRBD2	TRBJ2-1	TRBV7-2	few	TGTGCCAGCAGCTTATTTGCCAGCGGGGGACCCTACAATGAGCAGTTCTTC	CASSLFASGGPYNEQFF
TRBD1	TRBJ1-2	TRBV10-3	.	TGTGCCACCTCCGGGACAGGCTTAGATGGCTACACCTTC	CATSGTGLDGYTF
.	TRBJ1-2	TRBV11-2	.	TGTGCCAGCAGCCCACGCCCGACAGCTAACTATGGCTACACCTTC	CASSPRPTANYGYTF
TRBD1	TRBJ2-1	TRBV7-2	.	TGTGCCACCGGGACAGTTTTTTATGAGCAGTTCTTC	CATGTVFYEQFF
TRBD2	TRBJ2-5	TRBV6-1	.	TGTGCCAGCACCCGTCTAGCGGGGGCTACAGTCCAAGAGACCCAGTACTTC	CASTRLAGATVQETQYF
.	TRBJ2-1	TRBV29-1	.	TGCAGCGTTGGTGGTGGAAAGCAGTTCTTC	CSVGGGKQFF
.	TRBJ2-1	TRBV20-1	.	TGCAGTGCCAGTACAGGGTATTCCTACAATGAGCAGTTCTTC	CSASTGYSYNEQFF
.	TRBJ1-5	TRBV20-1	.	TGCAGTGCCGATGACAGTAGCAATCAGCCCCAGCATTTT	CSADDSSNQPQHF
TRBD1	TRBJ1-1	TRBV5-1	.	TGCGCCAGCAGTGAAAAGGGACAGGGGACTGAAGCTTTCTTT	CASSEKGQGTEAFF
TRBD1	TRBJ2-1	TRBV28	.	TGTGCCAGCAGGCCGGGACAGCCGAGAAATGAGCAGTTCTTC	CASRPGQPRNEQFF
.	TRBJ2-1	TRBV7-2	.	TGTGCCAGCAGCTTAGCGTACGTAACCAATGAGCAGTTCTTC	CASSLAYVTNEQFF
.	TRBJ1-5	TRBV7-9	few	TGTGCCAGCAGCCATGCGCAAGGAGAGCGGGATCCCCAGCATTTT	CASSHAQGERDPQHF
.	TRBJ2-3	TRBV7-2	.	TGTGCCAGCAGCTTAGCTCAGGGGGATAGCGGGGATGAAGATACGCAGTATTTT	CASSLAQGDSGDEDTQYF
.	TRBJ2-4	TRBV2	few	TGTGCCAGCAGTCAGGACTGGTACGGGCAGTACTTC	CASSQDWYGQYF
TRBD2	TRBJ2-1	TRBV5-1	few	TGCGCCAGCAGCGGTCTAGCGGGGACCAACAATGAGCAGTTCTTC	CASSGLAGTNNEQFF
.	TRBJ1-2	TRBV2	.	TGTGCCAGCAGTAGTCTGATTGGCTACACCTTC	CASSSLIGYTF
.	TRBJ2-7	TRBV29-1	few	TGCAGCGTTGAAGATGTGGAGTTGGCCTACAATGAGCAGTACTTC	CSVEDVELAYNEQYF
TRBD2	TRBJ2-3	TRBV5-1	.	TGCGCCAGCAGCTTGTCTCTAGCGGGGTCAGATACGCAGTATTTT	CASSLSLAGSDTQYF
.	TRBJ2-3	TRBV7-6	.	TGTGCCAGCAGTCCAACCCGACTAGTACGCACAGATACGCAGTATTTT	CASSPTRLVRTDTQYF
.	TRBJ2-3	TRBV20-1	many	TGCAGTGTTATGGGGGGGCCTAGCACAGATACGCAGTATTTT	CSVMGGPSTDTQYF
TRBD2	TRBJ2-4	TRBV15	.	TGTGCCACCAGCAGAGATAGAGGTAGCGGGGATGAGCAGTACTTC	CATSRDRGSGDEQYF